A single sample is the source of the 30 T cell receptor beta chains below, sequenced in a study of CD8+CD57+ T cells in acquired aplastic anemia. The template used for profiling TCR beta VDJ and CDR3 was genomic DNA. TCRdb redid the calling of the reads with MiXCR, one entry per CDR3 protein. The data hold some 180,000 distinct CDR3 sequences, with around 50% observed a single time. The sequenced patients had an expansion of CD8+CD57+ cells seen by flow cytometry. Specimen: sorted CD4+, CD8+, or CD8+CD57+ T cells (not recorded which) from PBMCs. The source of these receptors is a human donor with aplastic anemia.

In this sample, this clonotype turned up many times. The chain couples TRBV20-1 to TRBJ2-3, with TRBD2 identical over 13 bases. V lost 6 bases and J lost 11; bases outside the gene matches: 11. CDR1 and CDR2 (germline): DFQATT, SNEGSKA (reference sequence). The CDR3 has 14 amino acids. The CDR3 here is CSARTSGGQIRQYF. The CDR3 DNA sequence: TGCAGTGCACGGACTAGCGGGGGACAGATACGGCAGTATTTT.

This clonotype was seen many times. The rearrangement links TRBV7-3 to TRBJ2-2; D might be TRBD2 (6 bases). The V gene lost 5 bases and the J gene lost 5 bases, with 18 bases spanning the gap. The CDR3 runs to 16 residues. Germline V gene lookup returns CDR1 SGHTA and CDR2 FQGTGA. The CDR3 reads CASSLKGLQGTGELFF. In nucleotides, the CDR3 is TGTGCCAGCAGCCTTAAGGGACTGCAAGGAACCGGGGAGCTGTTTTTT.

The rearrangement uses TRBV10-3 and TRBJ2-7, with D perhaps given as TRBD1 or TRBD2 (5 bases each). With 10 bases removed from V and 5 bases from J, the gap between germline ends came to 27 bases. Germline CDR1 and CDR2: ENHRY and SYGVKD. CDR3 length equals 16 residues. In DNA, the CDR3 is TGTGCCAGCGGACTCCGGCGCCAGGGTATAGGTAACGAGCAGTACTTC. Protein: CASGLRRQGIGNEQYF.

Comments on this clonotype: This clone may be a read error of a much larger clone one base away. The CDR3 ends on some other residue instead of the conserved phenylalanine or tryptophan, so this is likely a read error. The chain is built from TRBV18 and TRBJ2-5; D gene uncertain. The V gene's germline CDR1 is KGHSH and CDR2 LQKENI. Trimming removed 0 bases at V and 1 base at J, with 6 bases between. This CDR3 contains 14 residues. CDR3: CASSPPISQETQYS. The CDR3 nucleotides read TGTGCCAGCTCACCACCCATCTCCCAAGAGACCCAGTACTCC.

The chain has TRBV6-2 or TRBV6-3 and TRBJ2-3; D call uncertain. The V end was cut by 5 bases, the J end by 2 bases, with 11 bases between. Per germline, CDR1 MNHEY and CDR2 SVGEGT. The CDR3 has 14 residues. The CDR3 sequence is CASSPAIPTDTQYF. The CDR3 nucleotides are TGTGCCAGCAGTCCAGCTATCCCCACAGATACGCAGTATTTT.

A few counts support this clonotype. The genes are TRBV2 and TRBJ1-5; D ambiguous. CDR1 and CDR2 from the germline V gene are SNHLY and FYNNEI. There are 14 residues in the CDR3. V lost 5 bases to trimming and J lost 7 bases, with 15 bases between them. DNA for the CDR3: TGTGCCAGCAGTTTATCGTATCGAGGGCAGCCCCAGCATTTT. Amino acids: CASSLSYRGQPQHF.

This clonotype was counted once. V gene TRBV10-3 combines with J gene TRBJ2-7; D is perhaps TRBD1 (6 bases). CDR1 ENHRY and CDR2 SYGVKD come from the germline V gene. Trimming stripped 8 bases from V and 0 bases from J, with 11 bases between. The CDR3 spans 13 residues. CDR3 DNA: TGTGCCATCCTAACAGGGAACTCCTACGAGCAGTACTTC. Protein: CAILTGNSYEQYF.

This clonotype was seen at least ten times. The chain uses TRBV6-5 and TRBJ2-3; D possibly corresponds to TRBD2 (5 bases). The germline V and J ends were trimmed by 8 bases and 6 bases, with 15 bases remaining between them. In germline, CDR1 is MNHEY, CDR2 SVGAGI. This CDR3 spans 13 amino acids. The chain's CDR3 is CASAPTRRDTQYF. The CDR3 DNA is TGTGCCAGCGCACCCACGCGGAGGGATACGCAGTATTTT.

The CDR3 loop reads CASSSPGGAGNTIYF. CDR3 DNA: TGTGCCAGCAGCTCCCCTGGGGGAGCTGGAAACACCATATATTTT. The genes are TRBV7-2 and TRBJ1-3, with D perhaps TRBD1 (5 bases). Trimming stripped 4 bases from V and 2 bases from J, with 12 bases between. This CDR3 has 15 amino acids. Germline V gives CDR1 SGHTA, CDR2 FQGNSA.

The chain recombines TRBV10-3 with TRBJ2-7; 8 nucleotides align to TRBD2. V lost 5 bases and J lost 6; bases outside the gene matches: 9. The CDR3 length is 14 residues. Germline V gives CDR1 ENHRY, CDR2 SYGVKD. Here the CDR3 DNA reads TGTGCCATCAGTCCCTCTAGCGGGTCCCCCGAGCAGTACTTC. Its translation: CAISPSSGSPEQYF.

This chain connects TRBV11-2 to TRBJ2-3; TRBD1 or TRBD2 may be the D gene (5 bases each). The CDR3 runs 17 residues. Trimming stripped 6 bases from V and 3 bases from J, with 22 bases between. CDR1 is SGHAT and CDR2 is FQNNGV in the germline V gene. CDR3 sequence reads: CASRSLGGRGLTDTQYF. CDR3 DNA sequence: TGTGCCAGCAGATCCTTGGGTGGACGGGGCCTTACAGATACGCAGTATTTT. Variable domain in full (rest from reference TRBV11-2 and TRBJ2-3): EAGVAQSPRYKIIEKRQSVAFWCNPISGHATLYWYQQILGQGPKLLIQFQNNGVVDDSQLPKDRFSAERLKGVDSTLKIQPAKLEDSAVYLCASRSLGGRGLTDTQYFGPGTRLTVL.

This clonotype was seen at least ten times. The CDR3 DNA reads TGTGCCAGCAGTGAAGCGCGCAGCGAGCAGTACTTC. Translated: CASSEARSEQYF. The chain joins TRBV2 to TRBJ2-7, with no clear D. Germline values: CDR1 SNHLY, CDR2 FYNNEI. Trimming pared 0 bases from V and 6 bases from J, leaving 6 bases between. This CDR3 region has 12 residues.

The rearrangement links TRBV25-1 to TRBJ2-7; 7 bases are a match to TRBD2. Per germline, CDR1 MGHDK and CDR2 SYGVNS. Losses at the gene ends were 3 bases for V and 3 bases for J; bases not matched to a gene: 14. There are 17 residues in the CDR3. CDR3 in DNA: TGTGCCAGCAGTGATGCGGGAGCCCTTCGGAGCGGCTACGAGCAGTACTTC. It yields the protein CASSDAGALRSGYEQYF.

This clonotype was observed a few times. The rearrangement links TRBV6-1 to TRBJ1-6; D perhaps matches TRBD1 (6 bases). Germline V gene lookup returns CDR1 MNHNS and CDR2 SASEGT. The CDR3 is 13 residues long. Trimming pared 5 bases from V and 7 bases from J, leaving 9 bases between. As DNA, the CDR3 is TGTGCCAGCAGTCGGGACAACAATTCACCCCTCCACTTT. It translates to CASSRDNNSPLHF.

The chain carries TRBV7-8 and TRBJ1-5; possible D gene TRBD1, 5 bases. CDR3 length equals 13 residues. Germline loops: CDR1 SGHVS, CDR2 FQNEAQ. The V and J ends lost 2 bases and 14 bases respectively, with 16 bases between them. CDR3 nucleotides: TGTGCCAGCAGCTTATCCAGGGCCCGGTATGAGCATTTT. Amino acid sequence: CASSLSRARYEHF.

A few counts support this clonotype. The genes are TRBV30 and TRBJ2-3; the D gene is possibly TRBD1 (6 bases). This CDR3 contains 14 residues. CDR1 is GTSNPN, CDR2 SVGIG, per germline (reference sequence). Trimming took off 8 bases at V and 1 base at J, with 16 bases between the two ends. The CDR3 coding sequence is TGTGCCCAAGAAAAGAAGGGGGGCACAGATACGCAGTATTTT. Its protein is CAQEKKGGTDTQYF.

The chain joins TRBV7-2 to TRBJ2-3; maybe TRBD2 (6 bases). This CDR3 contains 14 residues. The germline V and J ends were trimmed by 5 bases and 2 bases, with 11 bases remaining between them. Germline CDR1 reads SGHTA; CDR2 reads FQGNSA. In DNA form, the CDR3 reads TGTGCCAGCAGCCAGGGACTGACCACAGATACGCAGTATTTT. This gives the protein CASSQGLTTDTQYF.

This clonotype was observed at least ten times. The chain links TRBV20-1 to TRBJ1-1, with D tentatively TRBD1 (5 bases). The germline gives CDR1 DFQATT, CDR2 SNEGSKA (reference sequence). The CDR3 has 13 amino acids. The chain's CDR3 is CNVTGVIDTEAFF. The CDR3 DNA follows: TGCAATGTCACAGGAGTAATCGACACTGAAGCTTTCTTT.

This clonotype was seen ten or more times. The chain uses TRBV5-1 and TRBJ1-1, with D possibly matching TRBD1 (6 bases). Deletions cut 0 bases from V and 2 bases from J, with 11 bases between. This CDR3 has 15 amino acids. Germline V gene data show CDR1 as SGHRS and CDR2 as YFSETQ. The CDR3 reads CASSLVGGGNTEAFF. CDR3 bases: TGCGCCAGCAGCTTGGTGGGGGGGGGCAACACTGAAGCTTTCTTT.

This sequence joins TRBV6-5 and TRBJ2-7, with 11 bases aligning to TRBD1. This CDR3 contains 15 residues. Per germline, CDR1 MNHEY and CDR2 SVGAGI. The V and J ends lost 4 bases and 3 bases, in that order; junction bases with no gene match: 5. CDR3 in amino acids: CASSSIGTGGYEQYF. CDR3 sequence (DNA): TGTGCCAGCAGTTCCATCGGGACAGGGGGCTACGAGCAGTACTTC.

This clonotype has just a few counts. The CDR3: CATGQGGLEQYF. The CDR3 DNA reads as TGTGCCACGGGACAGGGAGGCCTCGAGCAGTACTTC. The J gene is TRBJ2-7, the V gene TRBV10-3; 9 positions match TRBD1. The CDR3 length is 12 residues. From germline, CDR1 is ENHRY and CDR2 SYGVKD. The J segment lost 6 bases and the V segment lost 10 bases, leaving 7 bases of the junction unmatched.

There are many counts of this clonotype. The chain's CDR3 is CASSGRNEQFF. Written as DNA, the CDR3 is TGTGCCAGCAGTGGCCGAAATGAGCAGTTCTTC. The rearrangement links TRBV2 to TRBJ2-1; D unclear. The germline V gene encodes CDR1 SNHLY and CDR2 FYNNEI. V lost 4 bases, J lost 7 bases, and 5 bases lay in between. This CDR3 contains 11 residues.

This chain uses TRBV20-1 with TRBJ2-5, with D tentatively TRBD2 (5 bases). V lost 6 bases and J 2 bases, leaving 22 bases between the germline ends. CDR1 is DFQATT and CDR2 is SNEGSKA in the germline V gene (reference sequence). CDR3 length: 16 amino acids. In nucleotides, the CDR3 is TGCAGTGCCAAAAATCCCTACTCGGGGATACAAGAGACCCAGTACTTC. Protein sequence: CSAKNPYSGIQETQYF.

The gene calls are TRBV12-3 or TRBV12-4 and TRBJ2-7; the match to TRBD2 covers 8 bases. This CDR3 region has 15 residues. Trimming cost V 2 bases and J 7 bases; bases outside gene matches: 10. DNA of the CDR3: TGTGCCAGCAGTTTACCAGCGGGAGCGGGCGGGGAGCAGTACTTC. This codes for CASSLPAGAGGEQYF.

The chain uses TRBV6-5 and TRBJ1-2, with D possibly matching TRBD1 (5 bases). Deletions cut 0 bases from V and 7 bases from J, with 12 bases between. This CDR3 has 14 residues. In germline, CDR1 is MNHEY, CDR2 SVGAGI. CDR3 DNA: TGTGCCAGCAGTTACTCGGCAGGGATCGGTGGCTACACCTTC. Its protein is CASSYSAGIGGYTF.

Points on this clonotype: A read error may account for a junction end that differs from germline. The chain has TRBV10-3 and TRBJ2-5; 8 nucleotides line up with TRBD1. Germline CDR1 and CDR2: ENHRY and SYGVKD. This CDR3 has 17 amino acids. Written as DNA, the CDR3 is TGTGCCAGCAGTCGGATGGACAGGGTACCATTACAAGAGACCCAGTACTTC. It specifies CASSRMDRVPLQETQYF.

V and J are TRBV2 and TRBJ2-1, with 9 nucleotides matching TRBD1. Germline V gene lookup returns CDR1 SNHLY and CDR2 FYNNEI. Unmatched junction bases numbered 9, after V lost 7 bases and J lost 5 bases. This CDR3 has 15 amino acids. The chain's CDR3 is CASKGQGTRHNEQFF. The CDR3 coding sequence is TGTGCCAGCAAGGGACAGGGTACTAGGCACAATGAGCAGTTCTTC.

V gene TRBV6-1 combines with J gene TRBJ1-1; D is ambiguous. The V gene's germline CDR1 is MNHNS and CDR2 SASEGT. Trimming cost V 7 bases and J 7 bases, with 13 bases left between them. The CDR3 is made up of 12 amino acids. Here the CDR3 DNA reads TGTGCCAGCAATAAAAGGGAAGGTGAAGCTTTCTTT. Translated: CASNKREGEAFF.

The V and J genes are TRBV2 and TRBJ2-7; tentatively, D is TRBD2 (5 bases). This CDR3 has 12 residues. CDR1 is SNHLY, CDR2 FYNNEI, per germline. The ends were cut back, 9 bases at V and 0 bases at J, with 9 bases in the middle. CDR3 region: CASSDNSYEQYF. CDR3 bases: TGTGCCAGTAGCGACAACTCCTACGAGCAGTACTTC.

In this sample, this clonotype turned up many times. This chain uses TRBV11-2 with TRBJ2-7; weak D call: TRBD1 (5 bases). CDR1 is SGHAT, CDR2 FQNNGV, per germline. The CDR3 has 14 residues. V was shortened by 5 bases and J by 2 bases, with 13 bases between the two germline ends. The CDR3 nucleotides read TGTGCCAGCAGCCCTACCACAGGTCCCTACGAGCAGTACTTC. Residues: CASSPTTGPYEQYF.